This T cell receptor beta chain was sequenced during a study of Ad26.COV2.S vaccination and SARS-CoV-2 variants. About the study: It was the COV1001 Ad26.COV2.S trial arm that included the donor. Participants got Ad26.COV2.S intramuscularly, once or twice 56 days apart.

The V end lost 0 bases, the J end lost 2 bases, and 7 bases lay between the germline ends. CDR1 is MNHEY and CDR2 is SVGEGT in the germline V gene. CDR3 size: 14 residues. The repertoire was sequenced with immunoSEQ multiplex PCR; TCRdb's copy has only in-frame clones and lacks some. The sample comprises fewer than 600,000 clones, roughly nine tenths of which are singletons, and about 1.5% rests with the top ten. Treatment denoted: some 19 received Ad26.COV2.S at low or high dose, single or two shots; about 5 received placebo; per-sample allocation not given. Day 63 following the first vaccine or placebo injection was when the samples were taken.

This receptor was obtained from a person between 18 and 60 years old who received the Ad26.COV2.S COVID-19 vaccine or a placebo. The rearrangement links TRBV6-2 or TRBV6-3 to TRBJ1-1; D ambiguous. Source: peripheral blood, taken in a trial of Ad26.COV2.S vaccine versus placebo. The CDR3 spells CASSYSPGNTEAFF. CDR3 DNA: TGTGCCAGCAGTTACTCGCCAGGAAACACTGAAGCTTTCTTT.